Here is one TCR beta chain with its context. Its cognate antigen has yet to be identified. No much larger clone is present one base from it, and per-base qualities are unavailable. The CDR3 regions of human TCRbeta chains were analyzed by immunosequencing. The study's own analysis went as follows. TCRs in the repertoires were matched against a reference library of SARS-CoV-2-specific TCRs that had been generated with the MIRA antigen-specificity platform. Breadth was defined as the fraction of unique TCRs that were SARS-CoV-2-associated. Depth was defined as the fraction of total T cells that were SARS-CoV-2-associated. Using the MIRA data, each spike-specific TCR was mapped to the spike region that the TCR reacts to and placed in a CD4 or CD8 class. Log10-transformed breadth and depth values were compared by one-way ANOVA with Sidak's multiple comparisons tests. Drawn from immuneACCESS, this table holds only the in-frame rearrangements with V and J called that TCRdb kept. Clones are partly lost; checked studies trace under half to an unresolved V gene and leave the rest unexplained. The V and J calls and clone size are taken from that table; D and trimming were inferred from the DNA. This sample comprises tens of thousands of clones, approximately 85% of them detected only once. The ten largest account for roughly 19% of the sample.

The data are from a study of T cell responses to AZD1222 COVID-19 vaccine (dated by TCRdb to the early 2020s). The study in broad terms: A total of about 240 trial participants underwent TCR sequencing, of whom 200 to 220 received two doses of AZD1222 and some 26 received two doses of the MenACWY control vaccine. Trial participants were enrolled by age into 18-55, 56-69 and 70-plus year subgroups, with around 150, 28 and 57 TCR-sequenced participants respectively. Summary of the overall study and its limitations: Conclusions about previously exposed vaccinees are limited, since just 6 or 7 AZD1222 recipients were seropositive for SARS-CoV-2 at baseline. Reportedly, almost half of the unique spike-specific TCRs recognized epitopes lying outside the regions that are mutated in the B.1.351 and B.1.1.7 variants. Because no day 14 peak-response samples were available, the repertoires could be characterized only after the peak T cell response. After two AZD1222 doses, spike-specific TCR breadth and depth were significantly higher than at day 0 and than in MenACWY recipients. Participants were mostly white British, with more females than males. The authors suggested clonal diversity may have been underestimated. The vaccine-associated CD4 TCRs covered the entire spike protein, and the dominant responses fell in regions 160-218 and 743-854. The 56-69-year group was small, and its depth increase did not reach significance, likely because of low power.

The V and J ends are trimmed by 6 bases and 2 bases, leaving 10 bases between them. Via the germline V gene, CDR1 is KGHSH and CDR2 LQKENI. The CDR3 numbers 14 residues from cysteine through phenylalanine. Only the CDR3 region is kept as DNA, spanning 42 bases read in frame from base 1. This specimen's time point label, per the study, means: baseline before first vaccination. The treatment or condition label, as the study defines it: meningococcal conjugate vaccine given as trial control. The vaccinee samples were drawn from two UK trials, COV001 and COV002, one of which was a single-blind randomized controlled phase 2/3 trial testing AZD1222 (ChAdOx1 nCoV-19) in healthy adults. For TCRbeta chain sequencing, PBMC samples from trial participants were taken at day 0 and at day 28 after the second dose.

Rearrangement joined TRBV18 to TRBJ2-2, with an unclear D gene assignment. The receptor comes from an adult in good health. This specimen was peripheral blood, taken on day 0 of MenACWY control vaccination. The encoded CDR3 is CASSKPANTGELFF. The base sequence is TGTGCCAGCTCCAAACCGGCCAACACCGGGGAGCTGTTTTTT.